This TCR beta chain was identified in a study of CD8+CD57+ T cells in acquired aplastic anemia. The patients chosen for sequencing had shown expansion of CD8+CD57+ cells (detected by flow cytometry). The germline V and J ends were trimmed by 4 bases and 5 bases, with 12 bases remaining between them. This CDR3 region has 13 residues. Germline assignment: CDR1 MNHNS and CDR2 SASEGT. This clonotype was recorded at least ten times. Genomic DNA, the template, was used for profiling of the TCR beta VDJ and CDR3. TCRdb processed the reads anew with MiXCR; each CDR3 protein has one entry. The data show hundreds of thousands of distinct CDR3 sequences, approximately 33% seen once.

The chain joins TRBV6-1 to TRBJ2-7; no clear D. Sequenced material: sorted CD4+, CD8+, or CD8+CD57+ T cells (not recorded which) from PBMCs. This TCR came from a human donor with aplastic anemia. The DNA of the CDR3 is TGTGCCAGCAGTGTGGCGTTCGTGAACGAGCAGTACTTC. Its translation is CASSVAFVNEQYF.